Below, 9 T cell receptor beta chains from the same sample are listed, as sequenced in a study of blood T cell repertoires in COVID-19. Sequencing was performed with immunoSEQ multiplex PCR; in TCRdb, only in-frame clones are kept and a portion is missing. The sample holds about 160,000 clones, 80% seen once. The sequenced sample was PBMCs or T cells enriched from blood (not recorded which). The receptor set was obtained from a man aged 35 to 55 who had recovered from COVID-19.

V and J are TRBV2 and TRBJ2-3, with D unclear. V was trimmed by 10 bases and J by 6 bases, leaving 14 bases between them. This CDR3 comprises 12 residues. The germline V gene has CDR1 SNHLY and CDR2 FYNNEI. This CDR3 reads CANGARRDTQYF. The CDR3 region has the DNA TGTGCCAACGGAGCCCGCCGCGATACGCAGTATTTT.

The V and J genes are TRBV7-3 and TRBJ2-3; D is unclear. Trimming took off 1 base at V and 2 bases at J, with 25 bases between the two ends. Germline V gene lookup returns CDR1 SGHTA and CDR2 FQGTGA. The CDR3 has 20 amino acids. The CDR3 sequence is CASSLSPSFWAGLYTDTQYF. The CDR3 DNA reads as TGTGCCAGCAGCTTAAGCCCCTCCTTCTGGGCCGGTCTCTACACAGATACGCAGTATTTT.

The count of this clone is one. V gene TRBV29-1 combines with J gene TRBJ1-2; 9 bases align to TRBD1. V dropped 2 bases and J dropped 7; count of bases not matched to a gene: 11. Germline V gene sequence: CDR1 SQVTM, CDR2 ANQGSEA. CDR3 length equals 15 residues. DNA for the CDR3: TGCAGCGTTGAATCTACGAGGACAGGGGCCTTTGGCTACACCTTC. Translated: CSVESTRTGAFGYTF.

The chain has TRBV15 and TRBJ1-4; no clear D gene. Deletions cut 0 bases from V and 0 bases from J, with 8 bases between. CDR3 length: 16 residues. CDR1 is LNHNV, CDR2 YYDKDF, per germline (reference sequence). The CDR3 spells CATSREVRTTNEKLFF. For the CDR3, the DNA is TGTGCCACCAGCAGAGAGGTGCGGACAACTAATGAAAAACTGTTTTTT.

The gene calls are TRBV27 and TRBJ2-7, with D possibly TRBD1 on 5 matching bases. The CDR3 length is 14 residues. Germline lookup yields CDR1 MNHEY and CDR2 SMNVEV (reference sequence). V was pared by 7 bases and J by 5 bases, with 18 bases between. CDR3 sequence (DNA): TGTGCCAGCAACCCGGTAGGGGCAATCCACGAGCAGTACTTC. It specifies CASNPVGAIHEQYF.

V gene TRBV11-2 combines with J gene TRBJ2-1; TRBD1 matches 9 bases. V shed 2 bases, J shed 10 bases, and the junction held 6 bases outside the gene matches. Germline assignment: CDR1 SGHAT and CDR2 FQNNGV. The CDR3 runs 14 residues. Here the CDR3 reads CASSLRDRGAEQFF. The CDR3 region has the DNA TGTGCCAGCAGCTTAAGAGACAGGGGGGCGGAGCAGTTCTTC.

This chain joins TRBV25-1 and TRBJ1-4, with D possibly TRBD1 on 5 matching bases. V was cut by 7 bases and J by 14 bases, with 11 bases left in between. Germline CDR1 is MGHDK and CDR2 is SYGVNS. This CDR3 is 10 amino acids long. For the CDR3, the DNA is TGTGCCAGCAAGGGGCTTGGGCTGTTTTTT. The encoded protein is CASKGLGLFF. Full variable domain (rest looked up from reference TRBV25-1 and TRBJ1-4): EADIYQTPRYLVIGTGKKITLECSQTMGHDKMYWYQQDPGMELHLIHYSYGVNSTEKGDLSSESTVSRIRTEHFPLTLESARPSHTSQYLCASKGLGLFFGSGTQLSVL.

The CDR3 bases are TGTGCCTGGAGTGTACTCGGGGGGGGCGGCACAGATACGCAGTATTTT. Its translation: CAWSVLGGGGTDTQYF. V usage is TRBV30 and J usage is TRBJ2-3; 8 nucleotides agree with TRBD2. CDR3 size: 16 residues. Germline trimming cut 0 bases from V and 1 base from J; bases unmatched to any gene: 6. CDR1 is GTSNPN and CDR2 is SVGIG in the germline V gene (reference sequence).

V gene TRBV2 combines with J gene TRBJ1-5; 8 bases line up with TRBD1. In germline, CDR1 is SNHLY, CDR2 FYNNEI. V shed 6 bases, J shed 2 bases, and the junction held 6 bases outside the gene matches. The CDR3 is 15 amino acids. CDR3 amino acids: CASRDRERGNQPQHF. CDR3 nucleotides: TGTGCCAGCAGGGACAGGGAACGGGGCAATCAGCCCCAGCATTTT.